The sequence of this TCR beta chain was determined in a study of PD-1 blockade in classical Hodgkin lymphoma. Every single patient, without exception, relapsed after autologous stem cell transplantation, and brentuximab vedotin exposure varied. Points on this clone: Antigen unknown.

The study's findings and limits: Nothing has yet pinned down what causes the repertoire differences, possibly disease activity or prior therapy. CD4+ TCR diversity rose significantly by C4D1, and CD8+ TCR diversity did not. Lower baseline TCR diversity was reported for newly diagnosed patients than for healthy donors.

The CDR3 runs to 15 residues. V gave up 4 bases and J gave up 6 bases; unmatched junction bases: 12. Germline V lookup: CDR1 SGHRS, CDR2 YFSETQ. Sequenced by immunoSEQ multiplex PCR; TCRdb stores in-frame clones only, minus some. The table includes just under 100,000 clones, over 80% detected once. The chain uses TRBV5-1 and TRBJ2-5; 7 bases fit TRBD1. Sample: peripheral blood mononuclear cells (PBMCs), taken at baseline. The TCR comes from a human donor with classical Hodgkin lymphoma. DNA for the CDR3: TGCGCCAGCAGCGCGCGGACAGGCGCCTCGCAGACCCAGTACTTC. It specifies CASSARTGASQTQYF.